This TCR beta chain comes out of a study of blood T cells in healthy people across ages. General study results and limits: Strong correlation was found linking TCR beta diversity to naive T cell percentage.

This CDR3 has 16 residues. CDR1 LGHDT and CDR2 YNNKEL come from the germline V gene (reference sequence). V gave up 1 base and J gave up 7 bases; unmatched junction bases: 4. The use of a sample-barcoded 5' primer and a J-beta primer mix characterized a second PCR of roughly 7 to 11 cycles. TCRdb itself ran the 5' RACE reads through MiXCR, one entry per CDR3 protein. The sample includes 920,000 or so distinct CDR3 sequences, 45% of them seen just once. Comment on this clonotype: Its antigen remains unknown.

The chain couples TRBV3-1 to TRBJ2-1; 13 bases align to TRBD2. This TCR derives from a woman in her fifties or sixties in good health. Material: blood. CDR3 protein: CASSQGLAGGKNEQFF. CDR3 nucleotides: TGTGCCAGCAGCCAAGGACTAGCGGGAGGTAAGAATGAGCAGTTCTTC.